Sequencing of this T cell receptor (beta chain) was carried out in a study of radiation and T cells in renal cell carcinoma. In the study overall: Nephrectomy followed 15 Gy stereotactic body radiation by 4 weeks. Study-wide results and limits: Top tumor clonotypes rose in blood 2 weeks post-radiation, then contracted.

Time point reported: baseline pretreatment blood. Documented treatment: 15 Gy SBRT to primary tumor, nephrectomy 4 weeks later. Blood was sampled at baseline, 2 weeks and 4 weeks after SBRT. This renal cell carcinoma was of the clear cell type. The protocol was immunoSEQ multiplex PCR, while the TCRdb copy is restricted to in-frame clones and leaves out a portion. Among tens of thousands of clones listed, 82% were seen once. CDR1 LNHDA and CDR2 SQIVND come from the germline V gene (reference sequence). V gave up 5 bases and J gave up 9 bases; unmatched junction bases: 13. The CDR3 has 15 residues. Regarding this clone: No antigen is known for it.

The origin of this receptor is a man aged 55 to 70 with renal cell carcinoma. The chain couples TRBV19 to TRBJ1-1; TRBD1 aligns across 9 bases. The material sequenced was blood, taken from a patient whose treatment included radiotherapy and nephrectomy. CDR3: CASSATGGAGSKAFF. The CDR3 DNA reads TGTGCCAGTAGTGCCACAGGGGGCGCAGGTTCGAAAGCTTTCTTT.